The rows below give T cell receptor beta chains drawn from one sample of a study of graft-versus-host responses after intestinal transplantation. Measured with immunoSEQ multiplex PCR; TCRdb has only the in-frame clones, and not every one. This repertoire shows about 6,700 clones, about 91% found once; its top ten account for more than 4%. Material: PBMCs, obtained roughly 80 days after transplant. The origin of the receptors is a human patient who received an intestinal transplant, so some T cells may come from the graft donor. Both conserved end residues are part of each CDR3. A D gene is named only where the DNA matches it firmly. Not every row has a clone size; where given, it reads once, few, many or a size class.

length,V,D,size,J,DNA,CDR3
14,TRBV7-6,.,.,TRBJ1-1,TGTGCCAGCAGCCTACCTGGGGGGAGCACTGAAGCTTTCTTT,CASSLPGGSTEAFF
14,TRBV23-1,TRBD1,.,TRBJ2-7,TGCGCCAGCAGTCACCGGACAGGGACCTACGAGCAGTACTTC,CASSHRTGTYEQYF
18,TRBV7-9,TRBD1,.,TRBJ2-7,TGTGCCAGCAGCTTAGGGGGGACAGGGCCCCCTTCCCCATACGAGCAGTACTTC,CASSLGGTGPPSPYEQYF
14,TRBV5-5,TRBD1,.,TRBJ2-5,TGTGCCAGCACCGACCCACGGACAGGGGAGACCCAGTACTTC,CASTDPRTGETQYF
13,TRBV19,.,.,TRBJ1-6,TGTGCCAGTAGCCAGTATTATAATTCACCCCTCCACTTT,CASSQYYNSPLHF
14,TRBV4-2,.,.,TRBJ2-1,TGTGCCAGCAGCCAAGATGCGGCCCTATATGAGCAGTTCTTC,CASSQDAALYEQFF
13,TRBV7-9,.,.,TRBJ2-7,TGTGCCAGCACCGGAGAGGGAGGAGTCGAGCAGTACTTC,CASTGEGGVEQYF
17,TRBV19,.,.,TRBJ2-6,TGTGCCAGTAGTGCCTCTCCAGGGGTTTCTGGGGCCAACGTCCTGACTTTC,CASSASPGVSGANVLTF
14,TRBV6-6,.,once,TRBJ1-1,TGTGCCAGCAGTTACCAACAGGGAGGCGCTGAAGCTTTCTTT,CASSYQQGGAEAFF
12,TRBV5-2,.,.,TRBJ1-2,TGTGCCAGCAAACGAAAGACCTATGGCTACACCTTC,CASKRKTYGYTF
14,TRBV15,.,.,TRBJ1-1,TGTGCCACCAGCAGAGAAAGGAGTAACACTGAAGCTTTCTTT,CATSRERSNTEAFF